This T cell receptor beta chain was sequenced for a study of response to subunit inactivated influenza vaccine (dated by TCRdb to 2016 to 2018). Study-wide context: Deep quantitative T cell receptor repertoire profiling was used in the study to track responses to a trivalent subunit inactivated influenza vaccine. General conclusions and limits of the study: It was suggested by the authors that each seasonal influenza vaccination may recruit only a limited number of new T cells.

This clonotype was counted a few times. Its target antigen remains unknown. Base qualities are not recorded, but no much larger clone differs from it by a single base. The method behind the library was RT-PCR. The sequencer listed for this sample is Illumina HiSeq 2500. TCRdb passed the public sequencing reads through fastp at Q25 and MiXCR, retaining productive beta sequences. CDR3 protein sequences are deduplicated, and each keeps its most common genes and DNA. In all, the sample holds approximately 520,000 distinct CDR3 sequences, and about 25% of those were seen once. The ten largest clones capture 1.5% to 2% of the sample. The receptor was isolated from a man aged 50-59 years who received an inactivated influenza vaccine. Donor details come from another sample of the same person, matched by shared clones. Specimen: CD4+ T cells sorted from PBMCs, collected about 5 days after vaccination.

The CDR3 region has the sequence CASSQDRNRANSPLHF. DNA sequence: TGCGCCAGCAGCCAAGATAGGAACAGAGCTAATTCACCCCTCCACTTT. The chain employs TRBV4-3 and TRBJ1-6; the D gene cannot be named for sure. V gives up 0 bases and J gives up 6 bases, and the segment between their germline ends measures 12 bases. Including cysteine and phenylalanine, the CDR3 has 16 amino acids. Only the CDR3 DNA is retained, 48 bases long and in frame from the first base. Per the germline V gene, LGHNA is the CDR1 and YSLEER is the CDR2.